This T cell receptor (beta chain) was captured by sequencing in a study of tissue T cells after allogeneic stem cell transplantation. Study-wide background: Four unmodified and three CD34-selected T-cell-depleted grafts went to graft-versus-host disease patients.

In the case of this clone: Its antigen is currently unknown.

Method: immunoSEQ multiplex PCR; TCRdb's copy keeps in-frame clones and lacks some. The repertoire consists of approximately 700 clones, with 45% occurring once and the leading ten covering approximately 30%. Study-wide results and limits: Anatomically similar tissues had similar TCR repertoires within each patient.

The sequences come from duodenal tissue, collected at autopsy. The TCR originated in a female patient between 35 and 69 years old with steroid-refractory graft-versus-host disease after an allogeneic stem cell transplant. These T cells may partly come from the graft donor.

In DNA, the CDR3 is TGTGCCAGCTCACAAGGGGGAGGTGAAAAACTGTTTTTT. Residues: CASSQGGGEKLFF. The chain links TRBV18 to TRBJ1-4, with D tentatively TRBD1 (6 bases). Trimming removed 4 bases at V and 7 bases at J, with 10 bases between. Germline assignment: CDR1 KGHSH and CDR2 LQKENI. The CDR3 sequence is 13 residues long.